These 19 T cell receptor beta chains share one sample of origin, sequenced in a study of lung T cells in sarcoidosis with Löfgren's syndrome. TCRdb re-derived calls from the reads in MiXCR, one entry per CDR3 protein. The sample holds 2,200 or so distinct CDR3 sequences; roughly a fifth are singletons and the top ten take around 13%. Sequences were obtained from CD4+ T cells from bronchoalveolar lavage. Source of these receptors: a human donor with sarcoidosis (Löfgren's syndrome or another form), or a control subject (not recorded which).

Concerning this clonotype: Given a much more abundant clone one base away, this may be a read error. The V gene is TRBV10-3, the J gene TRBJ1-1; D unresolved. From germline, CDR1 is ENHRY and CDR2 SYGVKD. V lost 10 bases and J lost 2, with 14 bases in between. The CDR3 length is 13 residues. CDR3 DNA sequence: TGTGCCACCAGCAACATCCCTAACACTGAAGCTTTCTTT. Encoded protein: CATSNIPNTEAFF.

By its share, this clonotype is large. V gene TRBV20-1 combines with J gene TRBJ1-1, with D possibly being TRBD1 (6 bases). CDR3 size: 15 residues. Trimming took 2 bases from V and 1 from J, leaving 14 bases between them. CDR1 and CDR2 from the germline V gene are DFQATT and SNEGSKA (reference sequence). The CDR3 loop is CSARRPETGNTEAFF. In DNA, the CDR3 is TGCAGTGCTAGAAGACCAGAGACAGGGAACACTGAAGCTTTCTTT.

This clonotype rates as medium-sized. This rearrangement joins TRBV6-1 to TRBJ2-1; 9 nucleotides align to TRBD1. The trim removed 6 bases at V and 15 bases at J, leaving 15 bases unmatched. CDR3 size: 14 residues. CDR1 MNHNS and CDR2 SASEGT come from the germline V gene. The CDR3 coding sequence is TGTGCCAGCAGCAAGGACAGGGGAGATCAGGTCGCGTTCTTC. This encodes CASSKDRGDQVAFF.

This clonotype is large. CDR3 protein: CASSGTGTGRTEAFF. CDR3 DNA sequence: TGTGCCAGCAGTGGGACCGGGACAGGGAGGACTGAAGCTTTCTTT. The gene calls are TRBV2 and TRBJ1-1, with 9 bases matching TRBD1. The CDR3 contains 15 residues. J lost 5 bases, V lost 4 bases, and 8 bases had no gene match. The germline gives CDR1 SNHLY, CDR2 FYNNEI.

As to this clonotype: One base away lies a much larger clone, so this may be a sequencing read error. The chain is built from TRBV5-1 and TRBJ2-3; 9 positions agree with TRBD2. Germline loops: CDR1 SGHRS, CDR2 YFSETQ. The CDR3 has 14 amino acids. The CDR3 protein is CAGSGAGGHDTQYF. CDR3 nucleotides: TGCGCCGGCAGCGGAGCGGGGGGCCATGATACGCAGTATTTT.

This clonotype has a count of ten or more. The rearrangement links TRBV30 to TRBJ2-3, with a possible D match to TRBD1 (5 bases). The CDR3 loop spans 14 amino acids. The ends were cut back, 1 base at V and 6 bases at J, with 14 bases in the middle. Germline V gene data show CDR1 as GTSNPN and CDR2 as SVGIG (reference sequence). The CDR3 coding sequence is TGTGCCTGGAGTGGACACACACCAGGGGATACGCAGTATTTT. Protein sequence: CAWSGHTPGDTQYF.

This clonotype is judged large. The chain uses TRBV27 and TRBJ2-1, with D unresolved. There are 11 residues in the CDR3. V was cut by 6 bases and J by 4 bases, with 4 bases left in between. Per the germline V gene, CDR1 is MNHEY and CDR2 is SMNVEV (reference sequence). This chain's CDR3 is CASSQYNEQFF. CDR3 DNA: TGTGCCAGCAGCCAATACAATGAGCAGTTCTTC.

This clonotype counts as large. V usage is TRBV20-1 and J usage is TRBJ2-7; D unclear. The CDR3 extends over 13 amino acids. CDR1 DFQATT and CDR2 SNEGSKA come from the germline V gene (reference sequence). With 6 bases removed from V and 0 bases from J, the gap between germline ends came to 12 bases. CDR3 coding DNA: TGCAGTGCGCTCGTCCAGAGCTCCTACGAGCAGTACTTC. Its translation is CSALVQSSYEQYF.

This clonotype was recorded at least ten times. This sequence joins TRBV5-1 and TRBJ2-3; maybe TRBD1 (5 bases). V dropped 4 bases and J dropped 4 bases, with 13 bases sitting between them. Per germline, CDR1 SGHRS and CDR2 YFSETQ. The CDR3 spans 14 residues. The CDR3 region has the DNA TGCGCCAGCAGCGGTCAGGGTTCCCCAGATACGCAGTATTTT. This codes for CASSGQGSPDTQYF. Drawing the rest from reference TRBV5-1 and TRBJ2-3, the complete variable domain is KAGVTQTPRYLIKTRGQQVTLSCSPISGHRSVSWYQQTPGQGLQFLFEYFSETQRNKGNFPGRFSGRQFSNSRSEMNVSTLELGDSALYLCASSGQGSPDTQYFGPGTRLTVL.

This clonotype was found many times. V is TRBV2 and J is TRBJ2-7, with TRBD1 matching 9 bases. Trimming removed 6 bases from V and 6 bases from J; junction bases left unmatched: 9. CDR3 length: 14 amino acids. CDR1 is SNHLY and CDR2 is FYNNEI in the germline V gene. The CDR3 loop is CASSPTGGKGEQYF. The CDR3 DNA is TGTGCCAGCAGCCCAACAGGGGGCAAAGGCGAGCAGTACTTC. Complete variable domain (other parts from reference TRBV2 and TRBJ2-7): EPEVTQTPSHQVTQMGQEVILRCVPISNHLYFYWYRQILGQKVEFLVSFYNNEISEKSEIFDDQFSVERPDGSNFTLKIRSTKLEDSAMYFCASSPTGGKGEQYFGPGTRLTVT.

This clonotype was recorded many times. The chain employs TRBV28 and TRBJ2-7; perhaps TRBD1 as D (5 bases). This CDR3 has 14 amino acids. Germline assignment: CDR1 MDHEN and CDR2 SYDVKM. V lost 6 bases and J lost 3, with 15 bases in between. The CDR3, as DNA: TGTGCCAGCAGGTTGGGGCCGAAGAACTACGAGCAGTACTTC. This gives the protein CASRLGPKNYEQYF.

In its sample, this clonotype ranks as medium-sized. The chain carries TRBV10-3 and TRBJ1-2, with D possibly matching TRBD1 (5 bases). Germline CDR1 is ENHRY and CDR2 is SYGVKD. This CDR3 is 13 amino acids long. With 6 bases removed from V and 4 bases from J, the gap between germline ends came to 12 bases. CDR3: CAISLDNRYGYTF. The CDR3 coding sequence is TGTGCCATCAGCTTGGACAACCGCTATGGCTACACCTTC.

By sample fraction, this clonotype is medium-sized. This chain uses TRBV11-2 with TRBJ2-5, with a weak D call TRBD1 (5 bases). V was shortened by 0 bases and J by 4 bases, with 9 bases between the two germline ends. The germline V gene encodes CDR1 SGHAT and CDR2 FQNNGV. This CDR3 contains 14 residues. As DNA, the CDR3 is TGTGCCAGCAGCTTAGATCCACAGGCAGAGACCCAGTACTTC. This sequence encodes CASSLDPQAETQYF.

The rearrangement links TRBV7-6 to TRBJ2-7, with no clear D. Trimming took off 4 bases at V and 5 bases at J, with 9 bases between the two ends. CDR1 is SGHVS, CDR2 FNYEAQ, per germline. The CDR3 is made up of 12 amino acids. The CDR3, as DNA: TGTGCCAGCAGCTATCCTGGCAACGAGCAGTACTTC. It yields the protein CASSYPGNEQYF.

This clonotype was seen repeatedly, ten times or more. The rearrangement links TRBV5-5 to TRBJ2-7; TRBD1 agrees at 7 bases. Trimming took 4 bases from V and 2 from J; bases not matched to a gene: 9. The CDR3 runs to 15 residues. Germline V gene lookup returns CDR1 SGHKS and CDR2 YYEKEE (reference sequence). CDR3: CASSLGTAFTYEQYF. The CDR3 DNA reads as TGTGCCAGCAGCCTGGGGACAGCCTTTACCTACGAGCAGTACTTC.

Sample share makes this clonotype medium-sized. The gene calls are TRBV2 and TRBJ1-5; D might be TRBD1 (5 bases). Trimming stripped 2 bases from V and 5 bases from J, with 10 bases between. The CDR3 contains 14 residues. Germline CDR1 is SNHLY and CDR2 is FYNNEI. The CDR3 reads CASSELGRDQPQHF. The DNA for the CDR3 is TGTGCCAGCAGTGAACTGGGACGGGATCAGCCCCAGCATTTT.

This clonotype is medium-sized by share. The genes are TRBV28 and TRBJ1-5; no clear D. The CDR3 covers 13 residues. V lost 4 bases to trimming and J lost 6 bases, with 10 bases between them. CDR1 is MDHEN and CDR2 is SYDVKM in the germline V gene. In DNA, the CDR3 is TGTGCCAGCAGTTCCACTATAGTTCAGCCCCAGCATTTT. Amino acid sequence: CASSSTIVQPQHF.

By sample fraction, this clonotype is medium-sized. The J gene is TRBJ2-1, the V gene TRBV19; D unclear. This CDR3 contains 14 residues. Between the trimmed V and J ends, which lost 4 bases and 5 bases, there was a span of 12 bases. Germline lookup yields CDR1 LNHDA and CDR2 SQIVND (reference sequence). The CDR3 spells CASSKSNRDNEQFF. The CDR3 nucleotides read TGTGCCAGTAGTAAGTCAAACAGAGACAATGAGCAGTTCTTC. Full variable domain (rest looked up from reference TRBV19 and TRBJ2-1): DGGITQSPKYLFRKEGQNVTLSCEQNLNHDAMYWYRQDPGQGLRLIYYSQIVNDFQKGDIAEGYSVSREKKESFPLTVTSAQKNPTAFYLCASSKSNRDNEQFFGPGTRLTVL.

This clonotype is termed medium-sized (0.01 to 0.1%). The chain combines TRBV6-6 with TRBJ1-1; D remains ambiguous. The CDR3 has 14 residues. CDR1 and CDR2 (germline): MNHNY, SVGAGI (reference sequence). Trimming shortened V by 0 bases and J by 1 base, and 6 bases separated the two germline ends. For the CDR3, the DNA is TGTGCCAGCAGTTACTCGTTAGAGAACACTGAAGCTTTCTTT. It specifies CASSYSLENTEAFF.